This T cell receptor beta chain was captured by sequencing in a study of molecular identifiers for immune sequencing clone quantification. CDR3 size: 15 residues. The V end was cut by 6 bases, the J end by 4 bases, with 18 bases between. This clonotype has more than one count but fewer than ten. TCRdb recomputed calls from the PCR reads with MiXCR, one row per CDR3 protein. The sample lists about 510,000 distinct CDR3 sequences; 20% to 25% were seen once. Input material: naive CD8+ T cells from blood, with Jurkat cell RNA spiked in. The subset denotes: FACS-sorted CD8+CD4-CCR7+CD45RA+ naive T cells. The rearrangement links TRBV12-3 or TRBV12-4 to TRBJ1-2, with a weak D call TRBD1 (5 bases). The receptor's source is a human donor in good health. Some libraries in this study had Jurkat cell RNA spiked in. CDR3: CASSNPTGRSYGYTF. The CDR3 DNA follows: TGTGCCAGCAGCAACCCCACGGGGCGGAGCTATGGCTACACCTTC.